This passage covers 25 T cell receptor beta chains from one sample sequenced in a study of blood T cells in healthy people across ages. With a J-beta primer mix and a sample-barcoded 5' primer, a second PCR ran about 7 to 11 cycles. TCRdb reanalysed the 5' RACE reads using MiXCR and keeps one entry per CDR3 protein. The data show about 1,400,000 distinct CDR3 sequences, 55% to 75% seen once. Material: blood. The receptor source for this set is a man aged 18-30 years in good health.

This clonotype was counted a single time. The chain has TRBV29-1 and TRBJ2-5; D is unclear. The V gene's germline CDR1 is SQVTM and CDR2 ANQGSEA. The CDR3 is 14 amino acids. Deletions cut 4 bases from V and 5 bases from J, with 17 bases between. CDR3: CSVAGFGVRETQYF. The CDR3 DNA reads TGCAGCGTTGCCGGCTTTGGGGTTCGTGAGACCCAGTACTTC.

The chain recombines TRBV20-1 with TRBJ2-7, with 7 bases fitting TRBD2. CDR1 is DFQATT and CDR2 is SNEGSKA in the germline V gene (reference sequence). Trimming took 0 bases from V and 4 from J; bases not matched to a gene: 9. The CDR3 spans 15 residues. This CDR3 reads CSARDLASGPYEQYF. In DNA form, the CDR3 reads TGCAGTGCTAGAGATTTGGCTAGCGGACCATACGAGCAGTACTTC.

The chain recombines TRBV12-3 or TRBV12-4 with TRBJ1-2; D possibly corresponds to TRBD1 (5 bases). Trimming cost V 3 bases and J 6 bases, with 11 bases left between them. The CDR3 is 13 residues long. DNA for the CDR3: TGTGCCAGCAGTTTCTCAGGGTTGCATGGCTACACCTTC. Translating gives CASSFSGLHGYTF.

This chain links TRBV3-1 with TRBJ2-4; TRBD2 might be the D (6 bases). The last part of the DNA fits TRBJ2-7 better; the J call may be wrong. From germline, CDR1 is LGHDT and CDR2 YNNKEL (reference sequence). The CDR3 totals 16 residues. The CDR3 sequence: CASSQDAGTPWGEQYF. The CDR3 nucleotides read TGTGCCAGCAGCCAAGATGCGGGAACCCCCTGGGGCGAGCAGTACTTC.

The rearrangement joins TRBV12-5 to TRBJ2-7; weak D call: TRBD2 (5 bases). This CDR3 is 14 amino acids long. Deletions cut 7 bases from V and 0 bases from J, with 13 bases between. The germline V gene has CDR1 LGHNT and CDR2 FRNRAP. The DNA of the CDR3 is TGTGCTAGTGCTGGGGAGAAAAACTCCTACGAGCAGTACTTC. Its translation: CASAGEKNSYEQYF.

This clonotype was recorded once. This rearrangement joins TRBV21-1 to TRBJ2-3; TRBD1, as called in the table, went unchecked against the DNA. TRBV21-1 is given as a pseudogene. CDR3 length equals 18 residues. DNA for the CDR3: TGTGCCAGCAACTTTTCCCCAGGGGGCTTCACCCGACCGGATACGCAGTATTTT. As protein: CASNFSPGGFTRPDTQYF.

This chain links TRBV7-2 with TRBJ2-5; the match to TRBD2 covers 15 bases. The end of the DNA fits TRBJ2-7 better, so the J call may be wrong. The length of the CDR3 is 17 residues. From germline, CDR1 is SGHTA and CDR2 FQGNSA. In nucleotides, the CDR3 is TGTGCCAGCAGTCTTGGGACTAGCGGGGGGTCCCAAGCCGAGCAGTACTTC. This gives the protein CASSLGTSGGSQAEQYF.

With respect to this clonotype: This likely comes from a read error, as the CDR3 has no conserved phenylalanine or tryptophan at its end. This chain links TRBV7-9 with TRBJ2-7; a weak D match, TRBD1 (6 bases). This CDR3 region has 14 residues. CDR1 is SEHNR and CDR2 is FQNEAQ in the germline V gene (reference sequence). The V gene lost 2 bases and the J gene lost 5 bases, with 13 bases spanning the gap. As DNA, the CDR3 is TGTGCCAGCAGCTTAAACCCAGGGGAGCACGAGCAGTACCTC. This gives the protein CASSLNPGEHEQYL.

This clonotype was detected a few times. The chain recombines TRBV29-1 with TRBJ2-7; possible D gene TRBD1, 7 bases. Germline CDR1 and CDR2: SQVTM and ANQGSEA. This CDR3 is built from 13 residues. Trimming took off 5 bases at V and 1 base at J, with 12 bases between the two ends. CDR3 residues: CSVSSGGSYEQYF. In DNA form, the CDR3 reads TGCAGCGTTTCATCAGGGGGGTCCTACGAGCAGTACTTC.

This clonotype has more than one count but fewer than ten. This chain connects TRBV6-1 to TRBJ2-5; 8 nucleotides align to TRBD1. This CDR3 is built from 14 residues. Germline V CDR1 and CDR2: MNHNS, SASEGT. J lost 5 bases, V lost 1 base, and 3 bases had no gene match. The CDR3 loop is CASSEEDRDETQYF. The CDR3 bases are TGTGCCAGCAGTGAAGAGGACAGGGACGAGACCCAGTACTTC.

This clonotype turned up a few times. The J gene is TRBJ2-3, the V gene TRBV20-1; no clear D gene. V lost 5 bases and J lost 3, with 6 bases in between. The CDR3 runs 11 residues. Per the germline V gene, CDR1 is DFQATT and CDR2 is SNEGSKA (reference sequence). The CDR3 nucleotides are TGCAGTGCTTCCTTAACAGATACGCAGTATTTT. Its translation: CSASLTDTQYF.

V usage is TRBV5-7 and J usage is TRBJ2-4, with D possibly being TRBD1 (5 bases). TRBV5-7 is designated an ORF whose function remains uncertain. V lost 3 bases and J 0 bases, leaving 16 bases between the germline ends. This CDR3 contains 17 residues. The CDR3 sequence is CASSSTRAKLAKNIQYF. CDR3 in DNA: TGTGCCAGCAGCTCCACCAGGGCAAAATTAGCCAAAAACATTCAGTACTTC.

This chain connects TRBV20-1 to TRBJ2-7; weak D call: TRBD2 (5 bases). The CDR3 spans 14 residues. Germline loops: CDR1 DFQATT, CDR2 SNEGSKA (reference sequence). V shed 0 bases and J shed 2 bases, with 11 bases lying between them. CDR3 loop: CSARDRTGAYEQYF. DNA of the CDR3: TGCAGTGCTAGAGATCGGACTGGGGCCTACGAGCAGTACTTC.

This clonotype was picked up a small number of times. The V call is TRBV7-2, the J call TRBJ2-7; TRBD1 aligns across 7 bases. The CDR3 sequence is 15 residues long. The trim removed 1 base at V and 0 bases at J, leaving 3 bases unmatched. The germline V gene encodes CDR1 SGHTA and CDR2 FQGNSA. CDR3 protein: CASSLDGTDSYEQYF. The CDR3 coding sequence is TGTGCCAGCAGCTTAGATGGGACAGACTCCTACGAGCAGTACTTC.

This clonotype appeared once. The chain couples TRBV9 to TRBJ1-1; D remains ambiguous. CDR3 length: 16 amino acids. Looked up from germline, CDR1 is SGDLS and CDR2 is YYNGEE. V shed 0 bases and J shed 1 base, with 13 bases lying between them. CDR3 in amino acids: CASSVATWGPNTEAFF. As DNA, the CDR3 is TGTGCCAGCAGCGTAGCTACATGGGGTCCGAACACTGAAGCTTTCTTT.

The genes are TRBV7-9 and TRBJ1-4, with D maybe TRBD1 (5 bases). This CDR3 contains 13 residues. Germline V gives CDR1 SEHNR, CDR2 FQNEAQ (reference sequence). The V and J ends lost 7 bases and 0 bases respectively, with 6 bases between them. CDR3 protein: CASTDTTNEKLFF. In nucleotides, the CDR3 is TGTGCCAGCACGGACACAACTAATGAAAAACTGTTTTTT.

The chain couples TRBV20-1 to TRBJ1-1; D gene ambiguous. Trimming removed 6 bases from V and 10 bases from J, with 6 bases in between. Germline CDR1 DFQATT, CDR2 SNEGSKA (reference sequence). This CDR3 is 8 amino acids long. This chain's CDR3 is CSAPLAFF. CDR3 coding DNA: TGCAGTGCCCCGCTAGCTTTCTTT.

The chain employs TRBV15 and TRBJ2-3; D remains ambiguous. V lost 1 base, J lost 1 base, and 9 bases lay in between. This CDR3 is 15 amino acids long. Germline lookup yields CDR1 LNHNV and CDR2 YYDKDF (reference sequence). The CDR3 bases are TGTGCCACCAGCAGAGGTCAGGTCGGCACAGATACGCAGTATTTT. Residues: CATSRGQVGTDTQYF.

The chain couples TRBV29-1 to TRBJ1-1; 9 bases match TRBD1. The CDR3 contains 13 residues. Trimming cost V 5 bases and J 5 bases; bases outside gene matches: 6. Germline V CDR1 and CDR2: SQVTM, ANQGSEA. The CDR3 nucleotides are TGCAGCGTTCTACAGGGGGCGGGAACTGAAGCTTTCTTT. Its translation is CSVLQGAGTEAFF.

The chain joins TRBV7-9 to TRBJ2-5; D possibly corresponds to TRBD1 (7 bases). CDR3 size: 14 residues. Germline loops: CDR1 SEHNR, CDR2 FQNEAQ (reference sequence). V was clipped by 11 bases and J by 5 bases, with 21 bases between them. In DNA form, the CDR3 reads TGTGCCTACATCAGCGGAGGGGGCGATGAGACCCAGTACTTC. Amino acid sequence: CAYISGGGDETQYF.

V gene TRBV9 combines with J gene TRBJ2-1; no reliable D call. V shed 0 bases and J shed 3 bases, with 10 bases lying between them. The CDR3 has 15 residues. Germline V gene lookup returns CDR1 SGDLS and CDR2 YYNGEE. The CDR3 bases are TGTGCCAGCAGCGTAGAAAGCAAGGTCTACAATGAGCAGTTCTTC. This sequence encodes CASSVESKVYNEQFF.

This clonotype was picked up a small number of times. The chain joins TRBV20-1 to TRBJ2-7; D is uncertain. Trimming stripped 1 base from V and 2 bases from J, with 15 bases between. The CDR3 runs to 15 residues. Germline-derived CDR1 and CDR2 are DFQATT and SNEGSKA (reference sequence). This CDR3 is CSARGRAPGAYEQYF. CDR3 bases: TGCAGTGCTAGAGGTAGGGCCCCTGGAGCCTACGAGCAGTACTTC.

The chain couples TRBV7-9 to TRBJ1-2, with 9 bases lining up with TRBD1. The CDR3 is 15 residues long. Losses at the gene ends were 4 bases for V and 8 bases for J; bases not matched to a gene: 11. The germline V gene encodes CDR1 SEHNR and CDR2 FQNEAQ (reference sequence). The CDR3 reads CASSSPDRGVGGYTF. The CDR3 DNA sequence: TGTGCCAGCAGCTCCCCCGACAGGGGGGTAGGGGGCTACACCTTC.

This clonotype was counted between two and nine times. The gene calls are TRBV12-3 or TRBV12-4 and TRBJ2-1, with TRBD2 matching 8 bases. This CDR3 contains 16 residues. Trimming took 6 bases from V and 0 from J; bases not matched to a gene: 7. The CDR3 DNA reads as TGTGCCAGCAGCTCTTCCGGGACTAGCTCCTACAATGAGCAGTTCTTC. Its translation is CASSSSGTSSYNEQFF.

This rearrangement joins TRBV29-1 to TRBJ1-1; maybe TRBD1 (5 bases). Germline CDR1 SQVTM, CDR2 ANQGSEA. The CDR3 loop spans 13 amino acids. Deletions cut 2 bases from V and 0 bases from J, with 7 bases between. As DNA, the CDR3 is TGCAGCGTTGAACGGGGCATGAACACTGAAGCTTTCTTT. It translates to CSVERGMNTEAFF.